This TCR beta chain appears in the sequencing data of a study of cytomegalovirus exposure and HLA in healthy donors. For the study at large: Earlier findings included nearly 120 million unique TCR beta sequences obtained from about 179 million T cells. Study-level results: When analyzed later, a missense DCLRE1C variant was found to be linked to TCR beta V- and J-gene trimming.

Primers included in the PCR were 60 Vbeta and 13 Jbeta primers. TCRdb's table, derived via immunoSEQ multiplex PCR, lists solely in-frame clones and lacks some. Recorded for this sample: 45,000 to 60,000 clones. A word on this clone: Its antigen remains unknown.

V gave up 5 bases and J gave up 4 bases; unmatched junction bases: 7. This CDR3 comprises 14 residues. The germline V gene has CDR1 SGHVS and CDR2 FQNEAQ. The clonotype originates from a male donor in good health and CMV-seronegative. Material for sequencing was PBMCs. The V call is TRBV7-8, the J call TRBJ1-2; 7 positions agree with TRBD1. Here the CDR3 DNA reads TGTGCCAGCAGCAGCAGACAGGGTGGCTATGGCTACACCTTC. It translates to CASSSRQGGYGYTF.